Described below is a single T cell receptor (beta chain) sequence and its context. Its antigen is currently unknown. This entry belongs to a study of graft-versus-host responses after intestinal transplantation. Study context: Recipients received multivisceral, liver-intestinal, or isolated intestinal transplants.

CDR1 is SGHRS, CDR2 YFSETQ, per germline. The CDR3 covers 13 residues. Trimming took off 5 bases at V and 3 bases at J, with 11 bases between the two ends. Assay: immunoSEQ multiplex PCR; the TCRdb copy retains only in-frame clones and omits some. The data contain 95,000 to 110,000 clones, around 90% of them seen just once; the ten biggest clones take up about 0.7%. This sample comprised unstimulated CD4+ T cells sorted from spleen or lymph node cells, obtained before transplant. This receptor was taken from a human donor who was the organ donor for an intestinal transplant. V usage is TRBV5-1 and J usage is TRBJ1-1; D call uncertain. The CDR3 sequence: CASRSQRDTEAFF. The CDR3 DNA sequence: TGCGCCAGCAGGTCCCAAAGGGACACTGAAGCTTTCTTT.